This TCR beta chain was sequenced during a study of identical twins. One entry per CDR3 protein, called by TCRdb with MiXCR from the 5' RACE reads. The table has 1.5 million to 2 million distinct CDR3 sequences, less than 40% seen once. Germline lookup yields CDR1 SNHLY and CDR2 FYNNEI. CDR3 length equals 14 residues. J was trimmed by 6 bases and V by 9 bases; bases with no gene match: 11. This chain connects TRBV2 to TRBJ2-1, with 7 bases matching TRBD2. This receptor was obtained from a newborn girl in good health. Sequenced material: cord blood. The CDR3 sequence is CARRGRGYTNEQFF. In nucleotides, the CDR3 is TGTGCCAGGAGAGGGCGGGGGTACACCAATGAGCAGTTCTTC.